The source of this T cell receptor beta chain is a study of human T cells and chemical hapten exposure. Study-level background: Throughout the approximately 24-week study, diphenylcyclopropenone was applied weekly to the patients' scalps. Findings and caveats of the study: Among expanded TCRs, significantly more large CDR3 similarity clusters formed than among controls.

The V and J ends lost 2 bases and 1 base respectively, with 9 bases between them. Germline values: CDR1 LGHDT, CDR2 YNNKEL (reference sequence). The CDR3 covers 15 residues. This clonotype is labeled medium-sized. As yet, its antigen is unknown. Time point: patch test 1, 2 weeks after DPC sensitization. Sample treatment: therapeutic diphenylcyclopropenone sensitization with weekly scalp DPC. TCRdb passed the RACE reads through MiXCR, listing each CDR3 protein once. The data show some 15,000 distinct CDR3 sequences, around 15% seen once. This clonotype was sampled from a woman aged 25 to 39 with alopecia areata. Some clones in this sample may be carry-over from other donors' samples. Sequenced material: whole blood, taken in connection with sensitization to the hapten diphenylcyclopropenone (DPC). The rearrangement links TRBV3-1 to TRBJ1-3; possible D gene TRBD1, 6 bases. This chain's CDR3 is CASSQNTGSGNTIYF. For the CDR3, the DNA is TGTGCCAGCAGCCAAAATACAGGGTCTGGAAACACCATATATTTT.